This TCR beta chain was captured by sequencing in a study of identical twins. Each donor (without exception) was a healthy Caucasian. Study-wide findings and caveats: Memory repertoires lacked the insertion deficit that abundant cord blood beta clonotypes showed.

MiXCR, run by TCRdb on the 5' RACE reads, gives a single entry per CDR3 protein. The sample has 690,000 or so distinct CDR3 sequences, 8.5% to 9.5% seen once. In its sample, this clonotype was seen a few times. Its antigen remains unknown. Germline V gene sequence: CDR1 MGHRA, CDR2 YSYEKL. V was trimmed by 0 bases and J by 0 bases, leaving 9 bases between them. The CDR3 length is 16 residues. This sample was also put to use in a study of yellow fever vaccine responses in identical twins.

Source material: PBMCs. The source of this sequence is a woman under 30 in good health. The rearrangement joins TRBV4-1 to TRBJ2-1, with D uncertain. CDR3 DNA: TGCGCCAGCAGCCAAGACCCCCCGGGCTCCTACAATGAGCAGTTCTTC. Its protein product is CASSQDPPGSYNEQFF.